Sequencing of this TCR beta chain was carried out in a study of T cells expressing NK-cell markers. Study in general: The eight sequenced donors comprised seven who were HCMV-seropositive and one who was seronegative.

The length of the CDR3 is 15 residues. Germline V gene data show CDR1 as SGHRS and CDR2 as YFSETQ. TCRdb re-called the 5' RACE reads and shows each CDR3 protein once, DNA omitted. The data show roughly 160,000 distinct CDR3 sequences, and the top ten clones hold about 18%. The sample comprised blood T cells: a sorted CD56 or NKG2C T cell subset, CD4+ or CD8+ T cells, or bulk PBMC T cells (not recorded which). The receptor comes from a woman aged 18 to 75 in good health. V and J are TRBV5-1 and TRBJ1-1; TCRdb's D call, TRBD1, is unchecked because there is no DNA. CDR3 region: CASSLQASTDTEAFF.